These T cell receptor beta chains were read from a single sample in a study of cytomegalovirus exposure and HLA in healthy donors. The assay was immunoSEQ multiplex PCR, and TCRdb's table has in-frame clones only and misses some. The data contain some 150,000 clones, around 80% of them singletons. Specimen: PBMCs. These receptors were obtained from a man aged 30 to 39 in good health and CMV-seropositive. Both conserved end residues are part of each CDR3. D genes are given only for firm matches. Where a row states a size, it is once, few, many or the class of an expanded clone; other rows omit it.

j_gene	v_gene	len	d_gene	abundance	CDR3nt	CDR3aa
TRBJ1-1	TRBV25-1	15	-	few	TGTGCCACCACGACCACCGGGACTATGAACACTGAAGCTTTCTTT	CATTTTGTMNTEAFF
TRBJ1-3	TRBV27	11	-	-	TGTGCCAGCAGCTGGGGCAACACCATATATTTT	CASSWGNTIYF
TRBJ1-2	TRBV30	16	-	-	TGTGCCTGGAGTGTACATTCGGGGTTAGTTAACTATGGCTACACCTTC	CAWSVHSGLVNYGYTF
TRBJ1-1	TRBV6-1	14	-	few	TGTGCCAGCAGTCCTCCCCCAGGAGGAACTGAAGCTTTCTTT	CASSPPPGGTEAFF
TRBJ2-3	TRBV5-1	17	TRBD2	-	TGCGCCAGCAGCTTGTTTGAGCGTTGGACTAGCGGAGATACGCAGTATTTT	CASSLFERWTSGDTQYF
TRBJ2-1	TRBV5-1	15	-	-	TGCGCCAGCAGCTTGAATCCTCGCTCCTACAATGAGCAGTTCTTC	CASSLNPRSYNEQFF
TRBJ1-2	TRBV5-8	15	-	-	TGTGCCAGCAGACGGGGACAACCCAATAACTATGGCTACACCTTC	CASRRGQPNNYGYTF
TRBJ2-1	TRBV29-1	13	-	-	TGCAGCGTTGTGCTAGGCGACTACAATGAGCAGTTCTTC	CSVVLGDYNEQFF
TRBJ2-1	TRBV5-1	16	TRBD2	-	TGCGCCAGCAGCTTCGGGACTAGCGGAATCTACAATGAGCAGTTCTTC	CASSFGTSGIYNEQFF
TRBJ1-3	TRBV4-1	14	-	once	TGCGCCAGCAGCCCCCCCGGTGGTGCGCACACCATATATTTT	CASSPPGGAHTIYF
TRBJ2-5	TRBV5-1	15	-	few	TGCGCCAGCAGCTTGTCCCCAGGGTCGGAGGAGACCCAGTACTTC	CASSLSPGSEETQYF
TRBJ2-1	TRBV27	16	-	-	TGTGCCAGCAGTGCCTCCGACAGGATCCTTTACAATGAGCAGTTCTTC	CASSASDRILYNEQFF
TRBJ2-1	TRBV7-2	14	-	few	TGTGCCAGCAGCCGAGTGAGGGGGTACAATGAGCAGTTCTTC	CASSRVRGYNEQFF
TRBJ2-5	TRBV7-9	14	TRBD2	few	TGTGCCAGCAGCTTGCCTAGCGGGGTGGAGACCCAGTACTTC	CASSLPSGVETQYF
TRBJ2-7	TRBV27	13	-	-	TGTGCCAGCAGTTTGTGGGCCTCCTACGAGCAGTACTTC	CASSLWASYEQYF
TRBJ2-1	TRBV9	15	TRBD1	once	TGTGCCAGCAGCGAGGGGGGACAGGGGGCGAGGTGGCAGTTCTTC	CASSEGGQGARWQFF
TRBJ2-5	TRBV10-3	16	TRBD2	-	TGTGCCATCAGTGAGACCTCCGGGGGGGCGGGAGAGACCCAGTACTTC	CAISETSGGAGETQYF
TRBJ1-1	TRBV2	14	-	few	TGTGCCAGCAGTGAAGAAAGGGGGAACACTGAAGCTTTCTTT	CASSEERGNTEAFF
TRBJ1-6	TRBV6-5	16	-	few	TGTGCCAGCAGTTACCCCCGCGGAGGGGAAAATTCACCCCTCCACTTT	CASSYPRGGENSPLHF
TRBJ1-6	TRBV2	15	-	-	TGTGCCAGCAGTGAAGATGACAGCCGAAATTCACCCCTCCACTTT	CASSEDDSRNSPLHF
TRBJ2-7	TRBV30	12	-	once	TGTGCCTGGAGTGGTTATTCTGACGAGCAGTACTTC	CAWSGYSDEQYF
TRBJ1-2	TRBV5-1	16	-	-	TGCGCCAGCAGCGTAAGCCTACGGACAACCTCGGATGGCTACACCTTC	CASSVSLRTTSDGYTF
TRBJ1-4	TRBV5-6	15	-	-	TGTGCCAGCAGCGCCTGGACGGGGGGGTATGAAAAACTGTTTTTT	CASSAWTGGYEKLFF
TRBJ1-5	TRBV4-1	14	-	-	TGCGCCAGCAGCCAGGGGGAGGGGAATCAGCCCCAGCATTTT	CASSQGEGNQPQHF
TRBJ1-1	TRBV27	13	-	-	TGTGCCAGCAGTTTAACCGGGTTCACTGAAGCTTTCTTT	CASSLTGFTEAFF
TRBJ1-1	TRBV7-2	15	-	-	TGTGCCAGCAGCTCAATACGGGGGGGTCGGGGTGAAGCTTTCTTT	CASSSIRGGRGEAFF
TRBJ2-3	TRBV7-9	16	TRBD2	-	TGTGCCAGCAGCGCCGCAACTAGCGGACCCACAGATACGCAGTATTTT	CASSAATSGPTDTQYF
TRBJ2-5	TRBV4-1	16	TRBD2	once	TGCGCCAGCAGCCAGGCCCGGGGGGGCGAGATGGAGACCCAGTACTTC	CASSQARGGEMETQYF
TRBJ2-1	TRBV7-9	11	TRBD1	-	TGTGCCAGCAGCTTAAACAGGGGGCAGTTCTTC	CASSLNRGQFF
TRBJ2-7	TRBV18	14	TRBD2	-	TGTGCCAGCTCACCAGGGACTAGCGGATACGAGCAGTACTTC	CASSPGTSGYEQYF
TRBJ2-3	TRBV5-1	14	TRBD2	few	TGCGCCAGCAGCCTCGGGACTAGTACAGATACGCAGTATTTT	CASSLGTSTDTQYF
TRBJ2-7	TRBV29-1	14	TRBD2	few	TGCAGCGTTGAAACAAGCGGGAGCTCCTACGAGCAGTACTTC	CSVETSGSSYEQYF
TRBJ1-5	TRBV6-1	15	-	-	TGTGCCAGCAGTGGGGGGGGCTTTAGCAATCAGCCCCAGCATTTT	CASSGGGFSNQPQHF
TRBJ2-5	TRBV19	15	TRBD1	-	TGTGCCAGTAGTATGGCAGGGGGCTATCAAGAGACCCAGTACTTC	CASSMAGGYQETQYF
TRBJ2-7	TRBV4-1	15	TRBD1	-	TGCGCCAGCAGCCGCCCCGGGACAGGGGCGAGGGAGCAGTACTTC	CASSRPGTGAREQYF
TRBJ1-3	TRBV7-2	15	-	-	TGTGCCAGCGGAGACTACAGCGGCTCTGGAAACACCATATATTTT	CASGDYSGSGNTIYF
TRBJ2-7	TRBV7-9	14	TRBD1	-	TGTTCCAGCAGCTTAGACAGGGGGATCAACGAGCAGTACTTC	CSSSLDRGINEQYF
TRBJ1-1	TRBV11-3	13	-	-	TGTGCCAGCAGCCTTACAGTGAACACTGAAGCTTTCTTT	CASSLTVNTEAFF
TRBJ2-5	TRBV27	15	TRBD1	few	TGTGCCAGCAGTTTATCGAGACAGGGGTTGGAGACCCAGTACTTC	CASSLSRQGLETQYF
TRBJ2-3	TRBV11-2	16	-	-	TGTGCCAGCAGCTTAGGGGGAGGGGGGACCACAGATACGCAGTATTTT	CASSLGGGGTTDTQYF
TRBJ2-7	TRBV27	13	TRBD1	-	TGTGCCAGCAGACGACAGGGACAGTACGAGCAGTACTTC	CASRRQGQYEQYF
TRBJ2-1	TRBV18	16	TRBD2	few	TGTGCCAGCTCACCGCGACTAGCTACCGCCTACAATGAGCAGTTCTTC	CASSPRLATAYNEQFF
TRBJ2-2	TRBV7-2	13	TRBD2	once	TGTGCCAGCAGCGTTCCCCGGGGCGGGAGGACCTACTTT	CASSVPRGGRTYF
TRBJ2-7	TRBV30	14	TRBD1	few	TGTGCCTGGAGTGTACAGGGGGTGCCCTACGAGCAGTACTTC	CAWSVQGVPYEQYF
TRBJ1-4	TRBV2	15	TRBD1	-	TGTGCCAGCAGTGAACGCGGGACAGGGGAAGAAAAACTGTTTTTT	CASSERGTGEEKLFF
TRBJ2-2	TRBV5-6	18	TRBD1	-	TGTGCCAGCAGCGATGGGACAGGGGTAAAAGGTATACCCGGGGAGCTGTTTTTT	CASSDGTGVKGIPGELFF
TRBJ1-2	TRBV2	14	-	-	TGTGCCAGCAGTGTCCATCGGGAGAACTATGGCTACACCTTC	CASSVHRENYGYTF
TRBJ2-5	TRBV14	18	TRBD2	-	TGTGCCAGCAGCCAAGATGAGCGGGGGCGCCTTCGTGGCGAGACCCAGTACTTC	CASSQDERGRLRGETQYF
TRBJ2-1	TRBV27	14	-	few	TGTGCCAGCAGTGCCGGACTAACAGTCAATGAGCAGTTCTTC	CASSAGLTVNEQFF
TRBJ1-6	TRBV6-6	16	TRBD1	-	TGTGCCAGCAGACAACCGGGACAGAAGTATAATTCACCCCTCCACTTT	CASRQPGQKYNSPLHF
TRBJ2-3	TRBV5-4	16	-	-	TGTGCCAGCAGCCAAGATAGTAGCGTCCCCCGGATCGAGCAGTATTTT	CASSQDSSVPRIEQYF
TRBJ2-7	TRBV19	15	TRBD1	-	TGTGCCAGTAGTATAGATCTAAGGACAGGGTCCGAGCAGTACTTC	CASSIDLRTGSEQYF
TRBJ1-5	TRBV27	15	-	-	TGTGCCAGCAGTCCAACGGGAGACTTAAATCAGCCCCAGCATTTT	CASSPTGDLNQPQHF
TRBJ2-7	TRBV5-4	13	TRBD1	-	TGTGCCAGCAGCTTTTGGGACAGCTACGAGCAGTACTTC	CASSFWDSYEQYF
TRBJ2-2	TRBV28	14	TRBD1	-	TGTGCCAGCACCTTGACAGGGGACACCGGGGAGCTGTTTTTT	CASTLTGDTGELFF